Sequencing of this T cell receptor (beta chain) was carried out in a study of T cell clones after liver transplantation. Some clones are missing from TCRdb's copy, which holds only in-frame ones; the method was immunoSEQ multiplex PCR. This sample has some 60,000 clones, with roughly 70% found just once. V was trimmed by 1 base and J by 4 bases, leaving 7 bases between them. Germline assignment: CDR1 SGHTA and CDR2 FQGNSA. The CDR3 has 13 amino acids. The sequence came from a human patient who received a liver transplant. Some T cells could come from the graft donor. This sample comprised CD4+ T cells from blood, obtained at the approximately 16-month timepoint. The chain links TRBV7-2 to TRBJ1-1; D remains unclear. The CDR3 sequence: CASSLEGSTEAFF. The CDR3 DNA follows: TGTGCCAGCAGCTTAGAGGGCTCCACTGAAGCTTTCTTT.